The clone carrying this TCR beta chain was recorded at least ten times. What it binds is not known. Amplifying from RNA transcripts, the study obtained TCR beta CDR3 regions. A first-round RT-PCR used HTBI primers, followed by a second-round multiplex PCR. One entry per CDR3 protein, called by TCRdb with MiXCR from the multiplex PCR reads. The repertoire holds 200,000 to 250,000 distinct CDR3 sequences, with approximately 21% as singletons. This specimen belongs to a study of Graves' ophthalmopathy and Graves' hyperthyroidism. Moderate-to-severe activity, CAS ≥3, NOSPECS ≥4 and a duration under 3 months were seen in donors with ophthalmopathy. Enrollment excluded any patients with other autoimmune diseases, uncontrolled infections, pregnancy or lactation. Findings and caveats of the study: The model forecast ophthalmopathy progression, reaching over 70% sensitivity and roughly 72% specificity. Most expanded clonotypes in thyroid above 0.001 frequency also showed up in blood.

The clonotype comes from a woman between 50 and 59 years old with Graves' ophthalmopathy. The source material was peripheral blood.

CDR3: CASSLGVTSYEQYF. In nucleotides, the CDR3 is TGTGCCAGCAGTTTAGGTGTCACCAGCTACGAGCAGTACTTC. V gene TRBV12-3 or TRBV12-4 combines with J gene TRBJ2-7; D uncertain. The CDR3 loop spans 14 amino acids. V lost 1 base and J 3 bases, leaving 10 bases between the germline ends.